The entry below describes one T cell receptor (beta chain). The target antigen is unknown. Primed by a sample-barcoded 5' primer and a J-beta primer mix, a second PCR proceeded for about 6 to 12 cycles. MiXCR was run by TCRdb on the 5' RACE reads, yielding one entry per CDR3 protein. The sample includes about 930,000 distinct CDR3 sequences, 25% to 35% seen only once; the top ten take roughly 10%. The record originates from a study of blood T cells in healthy people across ages. Study outcomes and limitations: Older individuals had lower TCR beta diversity per million T cells (the decline was roughly linear).

The CDR3 spans 13 residues. V was trimmed by 0 bases and J by 9 bases, leaving 11 bases between them. Germline CDR1 reads SGHTS; CDR2 reads YDEGEE. The same data also went into a second study, on T cells of mothers and their children.

This TCR derives from a woman in her 40s in good health. The sample taken for sequencing was blood. The V gene is TRBV5-8, the J gene TRBJ2-3; no firm D call. This CDR3 reads CASSLVGWPTQYF. The DNA of the CDR3 is TGTGCCAGCAGCTTGGTAGGTTGGCCGACGCAGTATTTT.